The clone carrying this T cell receptor (beta chain) was seen repeatedly, ten times or more. Time point of the sample: newly diagnosed GD, antithyroid drugs for less than 3 months. PBMCs were the source of the RNA used for TCR sequencing. This sample is part of a study of regulatory T cells in long-lasting Graves disease. V lost 8 bases and J 0 bases, leaving 12 bases between the germline ends. The CDR3 is 14 residues long. CDR1 MNHEY and CDR2 SVGEGT come from the germline V gene. HTBI primers from iRepertoire and Arm-PCR of CDR3 regions yielded the TCR beta libraries. TCRdb reprocessed the multiplex PCR reads via MiXCR and lists one record per CDR3 protein. The data contain about 220,000 distinct CDR3 sequences, around 19% of them singletons.

The gene calls are TRBV6-2 or TRBV6-3 and TRBJ2-3; D is possibly TRBD2 (5 bases). The sample in question was peripheral blood mononuclear cells (PBMCs), obtained at new diagnosis, from a patient treated with antithyroid drugs. The TCR sequence derives from a female donor with Graves disease. CDR3 DNA: TGTGCCAGCCGATATCGGGAAAGCACAGATACGCAGTATTTT. This translates into CASRYRESTDTQYF.